A selection of T cell receptor beta chains follows, all from one sample in a study of shared clonotypes between healthy human individuals. Only in-frame clones appear in the TCRdb table, and some are missing; sequencing was by immunoSEQ multiplex PCR. The sample gives around 430,000 clones, 75% to 85% of which show up once; around 14% is in the top ten. Sequenced material: PBMCs. Source of these receptors: a middle-aged woman in good health. Some clones in this sample may be carry-over from other donors' samples. Each CDR3 is given with its conserved first and last residue.

j_call v_call cdr3_aa
TRBJ2-7 TRBV7-8 CASSSRGGQASYEQYF
TRBJ1-2 TRBV18 CASSPPGAGRGYGYTF
TRBJ2-1 TRBV18 CASSPLAQRVGEQFF
TRBJ2-1 TRBV19 CASSVTGGNEQFF
TRBJ1-2 TRBV7-9 CASSTGQGASYGYTF
TRBJ2-7 TRBV4-1 CASSQVGGREWSYEQYF
TRBJ2-1 TRBV7-3 CASSLGSGIQNEQFF
TRBJ1-5 TRBV6-5 CASSYSQNQPQHF
TRBJ2-2 TRBV27 CASSPHQGAGTGELFF
TRBJ2-7 TRBV20-1 CSARTGGMEYF
TRBJ2-1 TRBV4-3 CASSQEGEAYNEQFF
TRBJ2-7 TRBV6-1 CASSEAGGQGIYEQYF
TRBJ2-3 TRBV2 CASSRLAGGPGTDTQYF
TRBJ1-2 TRBV7-2 CASSPRQVGGYTF
TRBJ2-7 TRBV28 CASTPGRFAPAEQYF
TRBJ1-2 TRBV5-1 CASSLVSLRYGYTF
TRBJ2-3 TRBV18 CASSPGQGGTDTQYF
TRBJ2-3 TRBV11-2 CASSFRTAADTQYF
TRBJ2-5 TRBV7-2 CASSLNWGQETQYF
TRBJ2-2 TRBV5-1 CASSFLTTGGTGELFF
TRBJ1-2 TRBV30 CAWSVSGEWGYGYTF
TRBJ2-7 TRBV30 CAWSVTHRAEQYF
TRBJ1-1 TRBV5-1 CASSLAGGLRQGGTEAFF
TRBJ2-3 TRBV5-5 CASSPGLALRDTQYF
TRBJ1-5 TRBV30 CAWSAGKGNQPQHF
TRBJ1-2 TRBV7-3 CASSARGCTF
TRBJ2-6 TRBV4-3 CASSPQESYSGANVLTF
TRBJ1-5 TRBV28 CASSFRDRPAKSQHF
TRBJ2-7 TRBV28 CASTVRDSSSYEQYF
TRBJ2-3 TRBV5-1 CASSLGFLAGTDTQYF
TRBJ1-3 TRBV9 CASSVASGVSVGNTIYF
TRBJ1-1 TRBV11-2 CASSTGGTEAFF
TRBJ1-1 TRBV7-2 CASSLVWGATEAFF
TRBJ1-2 TRBV9 CASSVGIRDGYTF
TRBJ2-3 TRBV7-8 CASSLTVLTGTQYF
TRBJ2-1 TRBV5-1 CASSLEASGYNEQFF
TRBJ2-3 TRBV4-1 CASSPGPFRGTDTQYF
TRBJ2-5 TRBV19 CASSWAAEGETQYF
TRBJ2-7 TRBV7-2 CASSPAGWTTTYEQYF
TRBJ1-1 TRBV5-1 CASSLAENTEAFF
TRBJ2-1 TRBV7-2 CASSLVERSYNEQFF
TRBJ2-1 TRBV5-1 CASSHGTGGNEQFF